This TCR beta chain was documented in a study of cytomegalovirus exposure and HLA in healthy donors. A multiplex PCR was run with 60 Vbeta primers and 13 Jbeta primers. The method was immunoSEQ multiplex PCR; TCRdb's version includes in-frame clones alone and lacks a portion of them. The sample has over 85,000 clones, just over 75% seen once. The count of this clone is one. Its target is unknown. Study conclusions and caveats: Overall, around 160 TCR beta chains were annotated as cytomegalovirus-associated.

CDR3 size: 13 residues. Germline lookup yields CDR1 SGHTA and CDR2 FQGNSA. The germline V and J ends were trimmed by 6 bases and 9 bases, with 18 bases remaining between them. The receptor's source is a man between 25 and 39 years old in good health and CMV-seropositive. The sample comprised PBMCs. The rearrangement joins TRBV7-2 to TRBJ2-7; the D gene is possibly TRBD2 (5 bases). In nucleotides, the CDR3 is TGTGCCAGCAGTCTAGTCGCGGGCCACGGGCAGTACTTC. Protein: CASSLVAGHGQYF.